The 29 T cell receptor beta chains listed next were all sequenced from one sample in a study of naive and memory T cell subsets. Their antigens remain unidentified. Both TRBC1 and TRBC2 were covered by a beta constant-region primer of two equimolar oligonucleotides. Ligated cDNA was amplified by four rounds of PCR with nested alpha and beta constant-region primers and SP2. TCRdb analysed the UMI-ligation and nested PCR reads with MiXCR anew, one entry per CDR3 protein. The sample has approximately 140,000 distinct CDR3 sequences, 22% seen once. Study-level results: A few larger clonotypes appeared in naive repertoires, especially CD8, possibly memory cells re-expressing CD45RA.

Sequencing was performed on naive CD4+ T cells from blood. These receptors came from a human donor in good health.

The chain employs TRBV6-5 and TRBJ2-7; a weak D match, TRBD2 (5 bases). CDR3 length: 12 residues. Trimming shortened V by 6 bases and J by 7 bases, and 13 bases separated the two germline ends. Germline loops: CDR1 MNHEY, CDR2 SVGAGI. The CDR3 bases are TGTGCCAGCAGGGACCTCCCGGGAGAGCAGTACTTC. This codes for CASRDLPGEQYF.

Ten or more counts support this clonotype. The V and J genes are TRBV2 and TRBJ2-1; no firm D call. This CDR3 is 13 amino acids long. Germline V gene sequence: CDR1 SNHLY, CDR2 FYNNEI. V was cut by 7 bases and J by 7 bases, with 14 bases left in between. The CDR3 sequence is CASKYTWINEQFF. As DNA, the CDR3 is TGTGCCAGCAAGTATACCTGGATAAATGAGCAGTTCTTC.

The CDR3 bases are TGTGCCAGCAGTCCCAGACAGGGTACCTATAATTCACCCCTCCACTTT. It translates to CASSPRQGTYNSPLHF. The chain links TRBV6-5 to TRBJ1-6, with 7 bases fitting TRBD1. The V segment lost 5 bases and the J segment 2 bases; nucleotides outside the gene matches: 6. The CDR3 is 16 residues long. Germline V lookup: CDR1 MNHEY, CDR2 SVGAGI.

The chain employs TRBV20-1 and TRBJ1-6, with D maybe TRBD1 (6 bases). Germline V gives CDR1 DFQATT, CDR2 SNEGSKA (reference sequence). V gave up 0 bases and J gave up 6 bases, with 12 bases separating them. CDR3 size: 15 residues. CDR3 nucleotides: TGCAGTGCTAGAGAGGGGGGGCAGACTAATTCACCCCTCCACTTT. This translates into CSAREGGQTNSPLHF.

In its sample, this clonotype was seen a few times. The rearrangement uses TRBV6-5 and TRBJ1-5; D not resolved. This CDR3 spans 13 amino acids. CDR1 and CDR2 (germline): MNHEY, SVGAGI. Trimming shortened V by 6 bases and J by 6 bases, and 12 bases separated the two germline ends. CDR3 sequence reads: CASREGLSQPQHF. The CDR3 coding sequence is TGTGCCAGCAGGGAAGGCTTGTCTCAGCCCCAGCATTTT.

This clonotype has at least ten counts. CDR3 in amino acids: CAWKRQGTGANVLTF. The CDR3 DNA reads as TGTGCCTGGAAACGGCAGGGGACTGGGGCCAACGTCCTGACTTTC. The chain employs TRBV30 and TRBJ2-6, with D possibly matching TRBD1 (6 bases). The ends were cut back, 4 bases at V and 2 bases at J, with 12 bases in the middle. CDR3 length: 15 residues. Per the germline V gene, CDR1 is GTSNPN and CDR2 is SVGIG (reference sequence).

The table lists this clonotype with a few counts. The chain uses TRBV11-2 and TRBJ2-3; TRBD2 might be the D (5 bases). This CDR3 has 11 residues. In germline, CDR1 is SGHAT, CDR2 FQNNGV. Trimming took 5 bases from V and 6 from J, leaving 6 bases between them. The chain's CDR3 is CASSPGDTQYF. For the CDR3, the DNA is TGTGCCAGCAGCCCGGGGGATACGCAGTATTTT.

This chain joins TRBV6-5 and TRBJ1-1, with D hard to call. Deletions cut 6 bases from V and 1 base from J, with 6 bases between. This CDR3 comprises 12 residues. Germline CDR1 MNHEY, CDR2 SVGAGI. Here the CDR3 DNA reads TGTGCCAGCAGAACAGCGAACACTGAAGCTTTCTTT. This gives the protein CASRTANTEAFF.

This clonotype has only a few counts. This chain joins TRBV6-4 and TRBJ1-1; tentative D call: TRBD1 (6 bases). V gave up 0 bases and J gave up 4 bases, with 6 bases separating them. The germline gives CDR1 MRHNA, CDR2 SNTAGT. The CDR3 has 13 residues. The CDR3 is CASSDSGGTEAFF. The CDR3 nucleotides are TGTGCCAGCAGTGACTCAGGGGGCACTGAAGCTTTCTTT.

J is TRBJ1-2 and V is TRBV12-5; D remains unclear. In germline, CDR1 is LGHNT, CDR2 FRNRAP. The CDR3 covers 12 residues. The V end lost 7 bases, the J end lost 8 bases, and 14 bases lay between the germline ends. The CDR3 DNA reads TGTGCTAGTGCCAGAGATGCCGGGGGCTACACCTTC. Translated, it gives CASARDAGGYTF.

The chain uses TRBV5-1 and TRBJ2-3, with D tentatively TRBD2 (5 bases). Deletions cut 0 bases from V and 2 bases from J, with 13 bases between. Per germline, CDR1 SGHRS and CDR2 YFSETQ. The CDR3 has 16 amino acids. CDR3 nucleotide sequence: TGCGCCAGCAGCTTGGCCCAGAGCGGCAACACAGATACGCAGTATTTT. It translates to CASSLAQSGNTDTQYF.

V usage is TRBV4-1 and J usage is TRBJ2-7; D is possibly TRBD2 (6 bases). Germline CDR1 and CDR2: MGHRA and YSYEKL. The V and J ends lost 1 base and 3 bases respectively, with 16 bases between them. The CDR3 is 16 residues long. The DNA for the CDR3 is TGCGCCAGCAGCCAAGGATTACGGGAGCGATTCTACGAGCAGTACTTC. As protein: CASSQGLRERFYEQYF.

The chain employs TRBV7-8 and TRBJ2-2, with 10 bases identical to TRBD2. Germline CDR1 and CDR2: SGHVS and FQNEAQ. V trimming: 1 base; J trimming: 4 bases; junction bases outside the gene matches: 3. The CDR3 is made up of 16 amino acids. The CDR3 nucleotides read TGTGCCAGCAGCTTAGGTGTAGCGGGAGGCACCGGGGAGCTGTTTTTT. It is translated as CASSLGVAGGTGELFF.

At least ten counts were recorded for this clonotype. V and J are TRBV6-5 and TRBJ1-5; 12 nucleotides align to TRBD1. From germline, CDR1 is MNHEY and CDR2 SVGAGI. The CDR3 has 14 amino acids. V shed 6 bases, J shed 4 bases, and the junction held 1 base outside the gene matches. CDR3 DNA sequence: TGTGCCAGCAGGGGACAGGGGGCAAATCAGCCCCAGCATTTT. The encoded protein is CASRGQGANQPQHF.

In this sample, this clonotype turned up a few times. The rearrangement joins TRBV7-9 to TRBJ2-3; 8 bases are a match to TRBD1. From germline, CDR1 is SEHNR and CDR2 FQNEAQ (reference sequence). The V and J ends lost 4 bases and 3 bases, in that order; junction bases with no gene match: 9. CDR3 length equals 16 residues. CDR3 coding DNA: TGTGCCAGCAGCTCTGACGACAGGGGACCGACAGATACGCAGTATTTT. It yields the protein CASSSDDRGPTDTQYF.

The V call is TRBV27, the J call TRBJ1-6; no clear D gene. The CDR3 sequence is 14 residues long. The V gene's germline CDR1 is MNHEY and CDR2 SMNVEV (reference sequence). Deletions cut 5 bases from V and 8 bases from J, with 13 bases between. In DNA form, the CDR3 reads TGTGCCAGCAGTCGTGCGGGGTGGGATTCACCCCTCCACTTT. It encodes CASSRAGWDSPLHF.

This clonotype was seen only a few times. The chain recombines TRBV7-2 with TRBJ2-6, with a possible D match to TRBD2 (5 bases). The CDR3 sequence is 17 residues long. From germline, CDR1 is SGHTA and CDR2 FQGNSA. V lost 0 bases and J 1 base, leaving 10 bases between the germline ends. The CDR3 here is CASSLAGRGSGANVLTF. CDR3 coding DNA: TGTGCCAGCAGCTTAGCCGGCCGAGGGTCTGGGGCCAACGTCCTGACTTTC.

The chain links TRBV6-2 or TRBV6-3 to TRBJ2-6; TRBD1 might be the D (5 bases). Deletions cut 6 bases from V and 2 bases from J, with 11 bases between. This CDR3 has 15 amino acids. CDR1 is MNHEY and CDR2 is SVGEGT in the germline V gene. In DNA form, the CDR3 reads TGTGCCAGCAGGCCCAGGGTGGCTGGGGCCAACGTCCTGACTTTC. It codes for CASRPRVAGANVLTF.

This clonotype was seen only a few times. The DNA for the CDR3 is TGTGCCAGTGGGTTTTCGGACTACGAGCAGTACTTC. Its translation is CASGFSDYEQYF. The chain is built from TRBV19 and TRBJ2-7, with D unresolved. The CDR3 extends over 12 amino acids. V was cut by 8 bases and J by 3 bases, with 11 bases left in between. Germline V gene data show CDR1 as LNHDA and CDR2 as SQIVND (reference sequence).

Only one count was recorded for this clonotype. In DNA, the CDR3 is TGTGCCAGCAGCGTAGCCGGGCGGGAGAACTACAATGAGCAGTTCTTC. This encodes CASSVAGRENYNEQFF. The chain couples TRBV9 to TRBJ2-1; 7 nucleotides line up with TRBD2. CDR1 is SGDLS, CDR2 YYNGEE, per germline. The CDR3 loop spans 16 amino acids. V shed 0 bases and J 3 bases; nucleotides not matched to a gene: 6.

V is TRBV14 and J is TRBJ2-1; 15 bases align to TRBD2. The J segment lost 6 bases and the V segment lost 3 bases, leaving 6 bases of the junction unmatched. Germline CDR1 reads SGHDN; CDR2 reads FVKESK. The CDR3 sequence is 17 residues long. CDR3 amino acids: CASSQWTSGRAGNEQFF. The CDR3 coding sequence is TGTGCCAGCAGCCAGTGGACTAGCGGGAGGGCAGGCAATGAGCAGTTCTTC.

This clonotype has a handful of counts. The chain recombines TRBV7-4 with TRBJ1-2; TRBD1 agrees at 7 bases. V shed 3 bases and J 0 bases; nucleotides not matched to a gene: 7. The CDR3 totals 16 residues. Germline lookup yields CDR1 SGHVT and CDR2 SQSDAQ. Here the CDR3 DNA reads TGTGCCAGCAGCTTTCCCCCGGGACAGTCTAACTATGGCTACACCTTC. Its protein is CASSFPPGQSNYGYTF.

This sequence joins TRBV30 and TRBJ2-5, with D possibly being TRBD2 (6 bases). The V end was cut by 3 bases, the J end by 5 bases, with 10 bases between. Germline CDR1 is GTSNPN and CDR2 is SVGIG (reference sequence). This CDR3 region has 12 residues. The CDR3 loop reads CAWSRELETQYF. In DNA, the CDR3 is TGTGCCTGGAGCCGGGAGTTGGAGACCCAGTACTTC.

Only a few counts were recorded for this clonotype. The chain joins TRBV5-4 to TRBJ2-1, with 10 bases lining up with TRBD2. With V trimmed by 4 bases and J by 8 bases, 12 bases remained unmatched. Germline assignment: CDR1 SGHNT and CDR2 YYREEE (reference sequence). This CDR3 contains 16 residues. The CDR3 sequence: CASSPSGSSGRHEQFF. CDR3 nucleotide sequence: TGTGCCAGCAGCCCATCAGGTTCTAGCGGGAGACATGAGCAGTTCTTC.

There are a few counts of this clonotype. The chain combines TRBV20-1 with TRBJ2-1; 8 bases match TRBD1. The CDR3 is made up of 15 amino acids. The germline V gene has CDR1 DFQATT and CDR2 SNEGSKA (reference sequence). With V trimmed by 2 bases and J by 3 bases, 6 bases remained unmatched. CDR3 loop: CSARSPGTGYNEQFF. CDR3 nucleotide sequence: TGCAGTGCTAGATCTCCCGGGACAGGCTACAATGAGCAGTTCTTC.

This clonotype has a count of ten or more. The chain uses TRBV4-3 and TRBJ1-1, with no clear D. Between the trimmed V and J ends, which lost 1 base and 8 bases, there was a span of 17 bases. The CDR3 totals 15 residues. CDR1 and CDR2 from the germline V gene are LGHNA and YSLEER. This chain's CDR3 is CASSQVLQRDKEAFF. CDR3 DNA: TGCGCCAGCAGCCAAGTCCTACAGCGAGATAAGGAAGCTTTCTTT.

This clonotype was picked up a small number of times. The chain employs TRBV6-5 and TRBJ2-7, with D possibly being TRBD2 (7 bases). CDR3 length: 15 amino acids. V shed 0 bases and J shed 2 bases, with 11 bases lying between them. Germline CDR1 MNHEY, CDR2 SVGAGI. CDR3 bases: TGTGCCAGCAGTTACTCGACCGGGGGGCCCTACGAGCAGTACTTC. Translated: CASSYSTGGPYEQYF.

The CDR3, as DNA: TGTGCCAGCAGGCAAGGCAGGAACACTGAAGCTTTCTTT. Translating it yields CASRQGRNTEAFF. The J gene is TRBJ1-1, the V gene TRBV2; D unclear. The CDR3 is 13 residues long. V was trimmed by 6 bases and J by 1 base, leaving 9 bases between them. The germline gives CDR1 SNHLY, CDR2 FYNNEI. Full variable domain (rest looked up from reference TRBV2 and TRBJ1-1): EPEVTQTPSHQVTQMGQEVILRCVPISNHLYFYWYRQILGQKVEFLVSFYNNEISEKSEIFDDQFSVERPDGSNFTLKIRSTKLEDSAMYFCASRQGRNTEAFFGQGTRLTVV.

This chain connects TRBV6-1 to TRBJ2-1, with TRBD2 matching over 11 bases. After removal of 7 bases from V and 0 bases from J, the junction contained 14 bases not matched to a gene. Germline loops: CDR1 MNHNS, CDR2 SASEGT. The CDR3 consists of 19 residues. CDR3 protein: CASNPPSGRPGSSYNEQFF. In DNA, the CDR3 is TGTGCCAGCAACCCCCCTAGCGGGAGGCCCGGGAGCTCCTACAATGAGCAGTTCTTC.